This is a list of T cell receptor beta chains from one sample in a study of early T cells in non-severe SARS-CoV-2 infection. TCRdb recomputed calls from the 5' RACE reads with MiXCR, one row per CDR3 protein. The sample holds tens of thousands of distinct CDR3 sequences, 9% to 15% seen once. The source material was whole blood. These receptors originate from an adult who was a healthcare worker with PCR-confirmed SARS-CoV-2 infection or an uninfected control (not recorded which). CDR3s include the opening cysteine and the closing phenylalanine or tryptophan. A D gene is named only where the DNA matches it firmly. Some rows mark clone size as missing; the rest say once, few, many or name a class of expanded clone.

v_call,j_call,cdr3_length,d_call,clone_size,cdr3_aa,cdr3_nt
TRBV24-1,TRBJ2-5,18,.,few,CATSDPRSGRRGRETQYF,TGTGCCACCAGTGATCCGCGCTCGGGACGCCGAGGTCGGGAGACCCAGTACTTC
TRBV7-9,TRBJ1-2,13,.,many,CASRLKHRHGYTF,TGTGCCAGCAGGCTAAAACACCGGCATGGCTACACCTTC
TRBV10-2,TRBJ2-7,12,.,many,CATSSSGYEQYF,TGCGCCACTTCGTCCTCCGGGTACGAGCAGTACTTC
TRBV7-9,TRBJ1-1,14,.,few,CASSIDSSNTEAFF,TGTGCCAGCAGTATCGACAGCTCGAACACTGAAGCTTTCTTT
TRBV4-1,TRBJ2-7,13,.,few,CASSQEIRYEQYF,TGCGCCAGCAGCCAAGAAATCAGGTACGAGCAGTACTTC
TRBV3-1,TRBJ2-1,11,.,many,CASSQGPQEFF,TGTGCCAGCAGCCAAGGTCCCCAGGAGTTCTTC
TRBV6-2/TRBV6-3,TRBJ2-1,15,.,few,CASSRDALNSNEQFF,TGTGCCAGCAGCCGGGACGCCCTTAACAGCAATGAGCAGTTCTTC
TRBV6-1,TRBJ2-7,13,.,many,CASSEWPLYEQYF,TGTGCCAGCAGTGAATGGCCCCTTTACGAGCAGTACTTC
TRBV4-1,TRBJ2-3,18,.,.,CANSHLLGSQESTDTQYF,TGCGCCAACAGCCACCTGCTAGGGTCACAAGAATCCACAGATACGCAGTATTTT
TRBV29-1,TRBJ2-5,11,.,many,CSWASAETQYF,TGCAGCTGGGCTAGTGCGGAGACCCAGTACTTC
TRBV7-9,TRBJ2-1,16,TRBD2,.,CASSLVAGGTYNEQFF,TGTGCCAGCAGCTTAGTTGCGGGGGGGACTTACAATGAGCAGTTCTTC
TRBV7-9,TRBJ1-1,14,.,.,CASSPYGGGTEAFF,TGTGCCAGCAGCCCCTATGGGGGAGGCACTGAAGCTTTCTTT
TRBV29-1,TRBJ2-3,11,.,.,CSVEGGDTQYF,TGCAGCGTTGAAGGGGGGGATACGCAGTATTTT
TRBV6-2/TRBV6-3,TRBJ2-1,13,.,many,CASSLGSFGLGFF,TGTGCCAGCAGTCTGGGGAGTTTTGGACTCGGGTTCTTC
TRBV21-1,TRBJ2-6,15,.,.,CASSKAPKGANVLTF,TGTGCCAGCAGCAAAGCGCCGAAAGGGGCCAACGTCCTGACTTTC
TRBV20-1,TRBJ1-2,14,.,.,CSARDSVANYGYTF,TGCAGTGCTAGAGATTCCGTAGCTAACTATGGCTACACCTTC
TRBV12-3/TRBV12-4,TRBJ2-1,11,.,.,CASSPTKGQFF,TGTGCCAGCAGTCCGACGAAAGGGCAGTTCTTC
TRBV6-2/TRBV6-3,TRBJ2-1,14,.,.,CASMSGQIFNEQFF,TGTGCCAGCATGTCTGGACAGATCTTCAATGAGCAGTTCTTC
TRBV6-2/TRBV6-3,TRBJ2-1,14,.,many,CASSKPVIGEKRFF,TGTGCCAGCAGTAAACCCGTCATTGGGGAAAAACGGTTCTTC
TRBV7-2,TRBJ2-3,15,TRBD1,few,CASRRRDRATDTQYF,TGTGCCAGCAGACGCCGGGACAGGGCAACAGATACGCAGTATTTT
TRBV2,TRBJ2-3,11,.,.,CASRITDTQYF,TGTGCCAGCAGGATCACAGATACGCAGTATTTT
TRBV4-3,TRBJ1-2,17,.,many,CASSQAQPGGRDYGYTF,TGCGCCAGCAGCCAAGCTCAGCCCGGGGGGCGAGACTATGGCTACACCTTC
TRBV5-1,TRBJ1-6,17,TRBD1,many,CASSVGHRQGYNSPLHF,TGCGCCAGCAGCGTGGGCCACCGACAGGGCTATAATTCACCCCTCCACTTT
TRBV20-1,TRBJ2-1,13,TRBD1,few,CSPKSDRGDEQFF,TGCAGTCCGAAATCGGACAGGGGAGATGAGCAGTTCTTC
TRBV12-3/TRBV12-4,TRBJ1-1,14,.,many,CASSSPQGWTEAFF,TGTGCCAGCAGTTCCCCACAGGGTTGGACTGAAGCTTTCTTT
TRBV20-1,TRBJ2-1,13,TRBD2,many,CSATGEGINEQFF,TGCAGTGCTACCGGGGAGGGGATCAATGAGCAGTTCTTC
TRBV11-1,TRBJ2-1,13,.,many,CASSAGDHNEQFF,TGTGCCAGCAGCGCCGGGGACCACAATGAGCAGTTCTTC
TRBV6-2/TRBV6-3,TRBJ2-2,16,TRBD2,few,CASSSLAGGHTGELFF,TGTGCCAGCAGTTCACTAGCGGGGGGCCACACCGGGGAGCTGTTTTTT
TRBV6-5,TRBJ1-2,12,.,many,CASTGQGKGYTF,TGTGCCAGCACTGGGCAGGGGAAGGGCTACACCTTC
TRBV27,TRBJ2-5,15,TRBD1,.,CASSLQGDASETQYF,TGTGCCAGCAGTTTACAGGGGGACGCGTCGGAGACCCAGTACTTC
TRBV20-1,TRBJ1-2,14,TRBD1,.,CSAIPTGGTYGYTF,TGCAGTGCGATCCCCACAGGGGGAACCTATGGCTACACCTTC
TRBV29-1,TRBJ1-1,13,.,.,CSAKWDLGTEAFF,TGCAGCGCTAAATGGGATTTAGGGACTGAAGCTTTCTTT
TRBV29-1,TRBJ2-1,11,.,few,CSVAGDREQFF,TGCAGCGTGGCAGGGGACCGTGAGCAGTTCTTC
TRBV27,TRBJ1-4,14,.,many,CASSLGVAREKLFF,TGTGCCAGCAGTTTAGGGGTAGCCCGCGAGAAACTGTTTTTT
TRBV7-2,TRBJ2-7,13,.,few,CASRRGAGYEQYF,TGTGCCAGCAGGCGGGGTGCGGGCTACGAGCAGTACTTC
TRBV6-1,TRBJ2-6,13,.,many,CASGTAGANVLTF,TGTGCCAGCGGGACGGCGGGGGCCAACGTCCTGACTTTC
TRBV3-1,TRBJ2-5,17,TRBD2,many,CASRPTSGANPGETQYF,TGTGCCAGCAGACCCACTAGCGGGGCCAACCCGGGGGAGACCCAGTACTTC
TRBV11-2,TRBJ2-1,11,.,.,CTSSIRAEQFF,TGTACCAGCAGCATCCGTGCTGAGCAGTTCTTC
TRBV5-1,TRBJ2-5,13,.,.,CASSLTGRETQYF,TGCGCCAGCAGCTTGACAGGGCGAGAGACCCAGTACTTC
TRBV19,TRBJ2-2,15,.,many,CASSLIWEETGELFF,TGTGCCAGTAGTCTCATCTGGGAGGAAACCGGGGAGCTGTTTTTT
TRBV11-2,TRBJ2-5,12,.,few,CASSSDRETQYF,TGTGCCAGCAGCTCGGACCGGGAGACCCAGTACTTC
TRBV27,TRBJ1-5,13,.,many,CASRIDGYQPQHF,TGTGCCAGCAGAATAGACGGGTATCAGCCCCAGCATTTT
TRBV2,TRBJ2-5,13,TRBD2,many,CACERREGETQYF,TGTGCCTGCGAGCGCAGGGAGGGAGAGACCCAGTACTTC
TRBV19,TRBJ2-4,14,TRBD1,few,CASSRQGGLNIQYF,TGTGCCAGTAGTCGACAGGGCGGCTTAAACATTCAGTACTTC
TRBV4-1,TRBJ1-5,13,.,few,CASSRGPNQPQHF,TGCGCCAGCAGCCGCGGGCCAAATCAGCCCCAGCATTTT
TRBV7-6,TRBJ2-2,16,TRBD2,few,CASSLAASGSGGELFF,TGTGCCAGCAGCTTAGCTGCTAGCGGGAGTGGCGGGGAGCTGTTTTTT
TRBV7-3,TRBJ2-5,13,TRBD2,.,CASSTGTRGTQYF,TGTGCCAGCAGCACGGGGACTAGGGGAACCCAGTACTTC
TRBV7-2,TRBJ1-5,16,.,few,CASSLFPRGKDQPQHF,TGTGCCAGCAGCTTATTTCCTCGGGGGAAAGATCAGCCCCAGCATTTT
TRBV6-6,TRBJ1-1,13,.,few,CASSSDDNTEAFF,TGTGCCAGCAGTTCCGATGACAACACTGAAGCTTTCTTT
TRBV29-1,TRBJ1-1,12,.,many,CSVDGQGKEAFF,TGCAGCGTTGATGGGCAGGGGAAAGAAGCTTTCTTT
TRBV7-9,TRBJ1-5,13,.,few,CASSFPGNQPQHF,TGTGCCAGCAGCTTCCCAGGTAATCAGCCCCAGCATTTT
TRBV5-1,TRBJ2-7,14,.,many,CASSLVLSSYEQYF,TGCGCCAGCAGCTTGGTTCTGAGCTCCTACGAGCAGTACTTC
TRBV27,TRBJ2-5,11,.,.,CASRGFEKQYF,TGTGCCAGCAGAGGGTTCGAAAAGCAGTACTTC
TRBV4-2,TRBJ2-1,16,TRBD2,few,CTSSQETSGSYNEQFF,TGTACCAGCAGCCAAGAGACTAGCGGCTCCTACAATGAGCAGTTCTTC
TRBV3-1,TRBJ2-2,12,TRBD2,few,CAVAGDGGELFF,TGTGCCGTGGCGGGGGATGGCGGGGAGCTGTTTTTT
TRBV20-1,TRBJ1-4,15,.,many,CSAKMGAGTNEKLFF,TGCAGTGCCAAGATGGGCGCAGGCACTAATGAAAAACTGTTTTTT
TRBV7-9,TRBJ2-5,16,.,.,CASSLRGDSKKETQYF,TGTGCCAGCAGCTTAAGGGGCGACTCGAAAAAAGAGACCCAGTACTTC
TRBV7-3,TRBJ2-1,13,.,few,CASSLRSGNAQFF,TGTGCCAGCAGCTTAAGATCCGGTAATGCGCAGTTCTTC